Listed below are T cell receptor beta chains from one sample, sequenced in a study of spatial heterogeneity in lung cancer. TCRdb analysed the 5' RACE reads with MiXCR anew, one entry per CDR3 protein. The table includes 24,000 or so distinct CDR3 sequences, about 3.5% detected once. This specimen was PBMCs, taken at surgery. These receptors all stem from a female donor with early-stage non-small cell lung cancer. The CDR3 runs from the conserved cysteine through the conserved F or W. The order of the fields is J gene, clone size, V gene, D gene, CDR3 DNA, CDR3 protein. The D gene is left open where the match is weak. Only part of the rows carry a size: once, few, many, or a class if the clone is expanded.

>TRBJ2-7|many|TRBV5-1|-
TGCGCCAGCAGCTCGGACCGCCACGAGCAGTACTTC
CASSSDRHEQYF
>TRBJ1-1|many|TRBV12-3/TRBV12-4|-
TGTGCCAGCAGTTTTGGATCCGAAGCTTTCTTT
CASSFGSEAFF
>TRBJ2-2|many|TRBV6-4|-
TGTGCCAGCAGTGACGACACCGGGGAGCTGTTTTTT
CASSDDTGELFF
>TRBJ2-1|many|TRBV28|TRBD2
TGTGCCAGCAGTTTATGGACCCTCTTAGCGGGAGTCTCCAATGAGCAGTTCTTC
CASSLWTLLAGVSNEQFF
>TRBJ2-5|many|TRBV29-1|-
TGCAGCACAAATAAAGGGGAAGAGACCCAGTACTTC
CSTNKGEETQYF
>TRBJ2-1|-|TRBV7-3|-
TGTGCCAGCAGCTTAGGGAGGACAGGCGGAACAGGCAATGAGCAGTTCTTC
CASSLGRTGGTGNEQFF
>TRBJ2-7|many|TRBV4-1|TRBD1
TGCGCCAGCAGCCAGACAGGGCGCGAGCAGTACTTC
CASSQTGREQYF
>TRBJ2-5|-|TRBV4-1|-
TGCGCCAGCAGCACCACTAGGCAGGAGACCCAGTACTTC
CASSTTRQETQYF
>TRBJ2-7|-|TRBV28|TRBD2
TGTGCCAGCAGTTTATGGGGGACTAGCGGGAGTGACGAGCAGTACTTC
CASSLWGTSGSDEQYF
>TRBJ2-3|many|TRBV20-1|TRBD1
TGCAGGGGGGATGGGAGACAGGGGATTGCAGATACGCAGTATTTT
CRGDGRQGIADTQYF
>TRBJ2-5|many|TRBV6-1|TRBD2
TGTGCCAGCCGCCCAGGGGTGACTAGCGGGAGTCGGGAGACCCAGTACTTC
CASRPGVTSGSRETQYF
>TRBJ2-1|many|TRBV21-1|-
TGTGCCAGCAGCAAGGCGGGAGAGTCCTACAATGAGCAGTTCTTC
CASSKAGESYNEQFF
>TRBJ1-1|medium-sized|TRBV29-1|-
TGCAGCGTTGTTGGACAGATGAACACTGAAGCTTTCTTT
CSVVGQMNTEAFF
>TRBJ2-7|many|TRBV3-1|-
TGTGCCAGCAGCCAAGATCTACCGGTGACCTACGAGCAGTACTTC
CASSQDLPVTYEQYF
>TRBJ2-1|-|TRBV7-9|-
TGTGCCAGCAGGTCCAGGGAGTACAATGAGCAGTTCTTC
CASRSREYNEQFF
>TRBJ2-6|few|TRBV7-9|-
TGTGCCAGCAGCTCCCCGGGGGAACTCTTTACCTCTGGGGCCAACGTCCTGACTTTC
CASSSPGELFTSGANVLTF
>TRBJ2-7|many|TRBV27|TRBD1
TGTGCCAGCAGAAGCCATACAGGGGCCTACGAGCAGTACTTC
CASRSHTGAYEQYF
>TRBJ1-4|many|TRBV30|TRBD1
TGTGCCTGGAGCCGGGACAGTGCAACTAATGAAAAACTGTTTTTT
CAWSRDSATNEKLFF
>TRBJ2-6|many|TRBV5-1|TRBD2
TGCGCCAGCAGCTTGGGGCCGGGACTACTCGTAGGGGCCAACGTCCTGACTTTC
CASSLGPGLLVGANVLTF
>TRBJ2-1|many|TRBV7-9|-
TGTGCCAGCAGCCTAGGCGGCGGGGAGGATGAGCAGTTCTTC
CASSLGGGEDEQFF
>TRBJ1-2|many|TRBV13|-
TGTGCCAGCAGCTTAGAGGAACAGGCCAACTATGGCTACACCTTC
CASSLEEQANYGYTF
>TRBJ1-5|many|TRBV6-1|-
TGTGCCAGCAGTGGGTGGGACAATCAGCCCCAGCATTTT
CASSGWDNQPQHF
>TRBJ1-6|-|TRBV27|TRBD1
TGTGCCAGCCAGACCGGGACAGGGGGATCACCCCTCCACTTT
CASQTGTGGSPLHF
>TRBJ1-1|many|TRBV5-6|-
TGTGCCAGCAGCTTGGATGCGATCGGTCCTGAAGCTTTCTTT
CASSLDAIGPEAFF
>TRBJ2-6|many|TRBV10-3|-
TGTGCCATCAGTCGAGGACTCCTAGGCTCTGGGGCCAACGTCCTGACTTTC
CAISRGLLGSGANVLTF
>TRBJ2-1|-|TRBV5-4|-
TGTGCCAGCAGCTTTGACGCAAGCTCCTACAATGAGCAGTTCTTC
CASSFDASSYNEQFF
>TRBJ1-2|-|TRBV19|-
TGTGCCAGTAGTATTAGCAGCGCGCCCTCCTATGGCTACACCTTC
CASSISSAPSYGYTF
>TRBJ2-2|few|TRBV12-3/TRBV12-4|-
TGTGCCAGCAGTTTTCAGGCGGGATCAAGCGGGGAGCTGTTTTTT
CASSFQAGSSGELFF
>TRBJ1-1|many|TRBV9|-
TGTGCCAGCAGCGCGTTAGCGGGGGCGGATACTGAAGCTTTCTTT
CASSALAGADTEAFF